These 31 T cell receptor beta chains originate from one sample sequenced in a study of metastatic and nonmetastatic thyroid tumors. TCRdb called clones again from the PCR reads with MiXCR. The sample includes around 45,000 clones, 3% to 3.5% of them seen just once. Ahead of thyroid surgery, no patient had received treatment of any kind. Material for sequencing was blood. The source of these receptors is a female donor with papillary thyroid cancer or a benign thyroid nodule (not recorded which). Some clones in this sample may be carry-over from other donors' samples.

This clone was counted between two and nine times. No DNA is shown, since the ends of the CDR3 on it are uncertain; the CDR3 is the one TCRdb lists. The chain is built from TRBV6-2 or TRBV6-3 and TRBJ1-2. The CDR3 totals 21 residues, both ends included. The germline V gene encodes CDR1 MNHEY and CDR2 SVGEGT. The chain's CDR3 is CASSDSHEQYFGPGPGYGYTF.

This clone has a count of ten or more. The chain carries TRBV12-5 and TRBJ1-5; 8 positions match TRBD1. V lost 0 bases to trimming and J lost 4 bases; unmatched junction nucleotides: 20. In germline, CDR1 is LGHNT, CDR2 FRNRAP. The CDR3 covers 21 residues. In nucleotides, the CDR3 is TGTGCTAGTGGTTTGGTATTCTCTGGGACAGGAGCTTCTACGGGGAATCAGCCCCAGCATTTT. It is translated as CASGLVFSGTGASTGNQPQHF.

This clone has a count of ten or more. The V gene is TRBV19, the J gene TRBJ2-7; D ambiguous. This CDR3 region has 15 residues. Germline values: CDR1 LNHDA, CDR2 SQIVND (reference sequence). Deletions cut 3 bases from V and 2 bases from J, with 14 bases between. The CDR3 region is CASSIFLSETYEQYF. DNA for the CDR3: TGTGCCAGTAGTATTTTTTTGTCCGAGACCTACGAGCAGTACTTC.

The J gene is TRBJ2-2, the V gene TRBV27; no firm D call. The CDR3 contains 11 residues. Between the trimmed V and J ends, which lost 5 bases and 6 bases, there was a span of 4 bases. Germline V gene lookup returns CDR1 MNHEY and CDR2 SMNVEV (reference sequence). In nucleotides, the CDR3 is TGTGCCAGCAGTCCCTCCGGGGAGCTGTTTTTT. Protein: CASSPSGELFF.

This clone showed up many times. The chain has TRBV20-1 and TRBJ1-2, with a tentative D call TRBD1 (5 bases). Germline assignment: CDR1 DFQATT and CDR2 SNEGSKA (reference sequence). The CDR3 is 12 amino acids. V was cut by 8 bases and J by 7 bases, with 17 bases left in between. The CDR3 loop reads CSTFRGDSGYTF. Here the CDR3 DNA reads TGCAGTACCTTTAGGGGAGATTCTGGCTACACCTTC.

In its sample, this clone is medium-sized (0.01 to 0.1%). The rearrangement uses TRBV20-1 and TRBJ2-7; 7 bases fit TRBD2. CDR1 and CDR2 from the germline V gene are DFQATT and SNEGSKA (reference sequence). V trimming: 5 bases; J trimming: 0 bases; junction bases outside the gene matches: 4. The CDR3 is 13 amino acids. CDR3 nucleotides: TGCAGTGCTCTCCGGGACTACTCCTACGAGCAGTACTTC. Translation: CSALRDYSYEQYF.

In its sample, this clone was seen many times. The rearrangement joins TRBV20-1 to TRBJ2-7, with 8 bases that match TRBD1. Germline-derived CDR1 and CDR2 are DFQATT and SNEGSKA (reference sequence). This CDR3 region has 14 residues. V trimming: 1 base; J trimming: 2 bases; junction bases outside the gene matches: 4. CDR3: CSARGDRRAYEQYF. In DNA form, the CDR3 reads TGCAGTGCTAGAGGGGACAGGAGGGCCTACGAGCAGTACTTC.

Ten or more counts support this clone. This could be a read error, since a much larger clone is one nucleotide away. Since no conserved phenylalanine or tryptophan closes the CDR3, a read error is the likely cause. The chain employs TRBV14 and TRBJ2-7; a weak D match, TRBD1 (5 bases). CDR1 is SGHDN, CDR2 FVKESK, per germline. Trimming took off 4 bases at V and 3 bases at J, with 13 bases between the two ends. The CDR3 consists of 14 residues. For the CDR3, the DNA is TGTGCCAGCAGCCGTGACAGACAGTACTACGAGCAGTACCTC. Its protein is CASSRDRQYYEQYL.

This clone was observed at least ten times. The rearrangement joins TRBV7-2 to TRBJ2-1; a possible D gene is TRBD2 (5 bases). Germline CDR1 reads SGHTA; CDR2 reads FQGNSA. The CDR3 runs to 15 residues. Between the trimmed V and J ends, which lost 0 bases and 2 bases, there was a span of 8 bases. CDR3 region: CASSLAYGAYNEQFF. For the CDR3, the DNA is TGTGCCAGCAGCTTAGCGTACGGGGCCTACAATGAGCAGTTCTTC.

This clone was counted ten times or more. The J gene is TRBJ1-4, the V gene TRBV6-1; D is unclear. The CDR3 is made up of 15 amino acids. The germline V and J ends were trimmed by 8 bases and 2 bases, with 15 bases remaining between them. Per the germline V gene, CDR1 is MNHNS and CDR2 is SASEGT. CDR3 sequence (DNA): TGTGCCAGCTCGACCCGGGGTAGGACTAATGAAAAACTGTTTTTT. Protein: CASSTRGRTNEKLFF.

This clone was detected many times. CDR3 loop: CASSLRLAAYQETQYF. The CDR3 bases are TGTGCCAGCAGCTTAAGGTTAGCGGCGTACCAAGAGACCCAGTACTTC. This chain links TRBV7-9 with TRBJ2-5, with D perhaps matching TRBD2 (6 bases). Germline values: CDR1 SEHNR, CDR2 FQNEAQ (reference sequence). V was trimmed by 2 bases and J by 0 bases, leaving 13 bases between them. The CDR3 extends over 16 amino acids.

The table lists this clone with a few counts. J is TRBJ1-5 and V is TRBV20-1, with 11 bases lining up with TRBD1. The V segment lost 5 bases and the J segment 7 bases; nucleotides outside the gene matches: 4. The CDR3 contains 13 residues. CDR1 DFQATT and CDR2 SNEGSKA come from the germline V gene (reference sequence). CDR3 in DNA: TGCAGTGCTGGACAGGGGGCAAGGCAGCCCCAGCATTTT. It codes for CSAGQGARQPQHF.

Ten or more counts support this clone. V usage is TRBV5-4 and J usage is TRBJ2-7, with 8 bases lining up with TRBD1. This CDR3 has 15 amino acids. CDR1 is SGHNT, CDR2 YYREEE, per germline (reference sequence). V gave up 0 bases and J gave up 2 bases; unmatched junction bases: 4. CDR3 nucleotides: TGTGCCAGCAGCTTGGGAGGGACAGGCGCCTACGAGCAGTACTTC. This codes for CASSLGGTGAYEQYF. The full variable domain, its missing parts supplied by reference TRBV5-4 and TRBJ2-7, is ETGVTQSPTHLIKTRGQQVTLRCSSQSGHNTVSWYQQALGQGPQFIFQYYREEENGRGNFPPRFSGLQFPNYSSELNVNALELDDSALYLCASSLGGTGAYEQYFGPGTRLTVT.

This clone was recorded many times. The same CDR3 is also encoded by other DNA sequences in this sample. CDR3 sequence: CASSGVRRIYGYTF. The CDR3 bases are TGTGCCAGCAGTGGAGTCAGGAGAATCTATGGCTACACCTTC. This rearrangement joins TRBV2 to TRBJ1-2; D is undetermined. Trimming stripped 4 bases from V and 4 bases from J, with 13 bases between. This CDR3 contains 14 residues. Looked up from germline, CDR1 is SNHLY and CDR2 is FYNNEI.

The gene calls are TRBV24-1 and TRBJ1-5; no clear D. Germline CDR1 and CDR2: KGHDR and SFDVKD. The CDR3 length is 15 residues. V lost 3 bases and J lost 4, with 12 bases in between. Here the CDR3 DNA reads TGTGCCACCAGTGATCCCCGATTAAGTAATCAGCCCCAGCATTTT. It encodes CATSDPRLSNQPQHF.

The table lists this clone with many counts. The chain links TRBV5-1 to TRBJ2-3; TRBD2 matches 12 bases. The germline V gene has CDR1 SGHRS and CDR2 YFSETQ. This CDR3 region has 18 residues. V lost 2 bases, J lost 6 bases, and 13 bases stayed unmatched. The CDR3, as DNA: TGCGCCAGCAGCTTACTAGCGGGAGGATACGACGTGGTGGATACGCAGTATTTT. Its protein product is CASSLLAGGYDVVDTQYF.

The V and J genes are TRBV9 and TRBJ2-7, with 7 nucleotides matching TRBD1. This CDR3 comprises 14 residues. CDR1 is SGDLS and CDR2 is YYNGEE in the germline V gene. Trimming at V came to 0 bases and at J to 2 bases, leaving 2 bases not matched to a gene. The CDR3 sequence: CASSVGDRPYEQYF. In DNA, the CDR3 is TGTGCCAGCAGCGTAGGGGACAGACCCTACGAGCAGTACTTC.

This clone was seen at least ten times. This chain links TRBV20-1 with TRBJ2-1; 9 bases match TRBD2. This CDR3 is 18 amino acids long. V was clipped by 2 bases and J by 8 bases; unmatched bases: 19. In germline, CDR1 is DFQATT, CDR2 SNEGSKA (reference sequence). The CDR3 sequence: CSARTAISGSYKSDEQFF. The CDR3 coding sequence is TGCAGTGCTAGAACGGCGATTAGCGGGAGTTATAAGAGCGATGAGCAGTTCTTC.

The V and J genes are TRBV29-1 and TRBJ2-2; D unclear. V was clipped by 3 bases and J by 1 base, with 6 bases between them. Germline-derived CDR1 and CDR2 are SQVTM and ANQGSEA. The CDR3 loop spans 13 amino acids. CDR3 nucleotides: TGCAGCGTTGACGGCGGGAACACCGGGGAGCTGTTTTTT. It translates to CSVDGGNTGELFF.

Written as DNA, the CDR3 is TGTGCCAGCAGGCGAGCGGAGGATTCTGATACGCAGTATTTT. This gives the protein CASRRAEDSDTQYF. The chain carries TRBV6-1 and TRBJ2-3; possibly TRBD2 for D (5 bases). This CDR3 spans 14 amino acids. The germline CDR1 and CDR2 sequences are MNHNS and SASEGT. V lost 6 bases and J 6 bases, leaving 16 bases between the germline ends.

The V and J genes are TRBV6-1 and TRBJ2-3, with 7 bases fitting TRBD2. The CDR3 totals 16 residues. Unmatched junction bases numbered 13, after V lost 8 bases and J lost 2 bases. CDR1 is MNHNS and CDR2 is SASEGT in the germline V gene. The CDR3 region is CASPPGGGRDTDTQYF. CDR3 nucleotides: TGTGCCAGCCCTCCCGGCGGGGGTCGAGACACAGATACGCAGTATTTT.

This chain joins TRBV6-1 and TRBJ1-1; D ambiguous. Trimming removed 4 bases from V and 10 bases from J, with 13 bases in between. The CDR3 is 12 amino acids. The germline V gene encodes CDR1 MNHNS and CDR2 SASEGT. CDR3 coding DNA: TGTGCCAGCAGTGGTCCCCTAGCTGGAGCTTTCTTT. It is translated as CASSGPLAGAFF.

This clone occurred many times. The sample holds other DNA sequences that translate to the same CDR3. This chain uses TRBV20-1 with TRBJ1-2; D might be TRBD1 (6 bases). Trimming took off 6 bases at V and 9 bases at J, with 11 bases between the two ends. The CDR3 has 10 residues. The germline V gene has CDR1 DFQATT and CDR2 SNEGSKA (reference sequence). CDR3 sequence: CSATGDSYTF. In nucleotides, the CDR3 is TGCAGTGCCACCGGGGACAGCTACACCTTC.

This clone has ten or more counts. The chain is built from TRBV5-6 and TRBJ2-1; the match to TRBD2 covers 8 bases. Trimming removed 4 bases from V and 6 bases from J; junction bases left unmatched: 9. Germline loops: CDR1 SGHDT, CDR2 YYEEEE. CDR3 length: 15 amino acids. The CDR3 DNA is TGTGCCAGCAGCCCAGCGGGAGCTTCCGGCAATGAGCAGTTCTTC. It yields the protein CASSPAGASGNEQFF.

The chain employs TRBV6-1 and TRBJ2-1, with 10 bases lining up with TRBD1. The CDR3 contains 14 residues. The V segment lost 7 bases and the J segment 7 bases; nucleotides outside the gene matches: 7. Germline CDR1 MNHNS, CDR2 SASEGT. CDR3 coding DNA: TGTGCCAGCACCTGGGGACAGGGGTCAAATGAGCAGTTCTTC. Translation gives CASTWGQGSNEQFF.

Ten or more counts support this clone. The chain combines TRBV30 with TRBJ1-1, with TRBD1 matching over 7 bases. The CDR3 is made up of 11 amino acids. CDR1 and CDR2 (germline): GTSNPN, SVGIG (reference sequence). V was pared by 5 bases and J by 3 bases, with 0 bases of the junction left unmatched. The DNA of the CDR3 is TGTGCCTGGGGACAGGACACTGAAGCTTTCTTT. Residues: CAWGQDTEAFF.

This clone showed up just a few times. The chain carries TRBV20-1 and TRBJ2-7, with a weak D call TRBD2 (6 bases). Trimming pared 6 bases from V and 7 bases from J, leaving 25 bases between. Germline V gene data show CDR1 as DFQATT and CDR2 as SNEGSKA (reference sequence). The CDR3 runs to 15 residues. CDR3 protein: CSAINPGLYGSEQYF. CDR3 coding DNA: TGCAGTGCAATTAATCCGGGACTTTATGGTTCTGAGCAGTACTTC.

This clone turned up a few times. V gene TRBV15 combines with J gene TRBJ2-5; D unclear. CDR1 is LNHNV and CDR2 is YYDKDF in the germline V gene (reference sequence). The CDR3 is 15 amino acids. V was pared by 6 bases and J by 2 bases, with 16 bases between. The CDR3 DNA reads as TGTGCCACCAGTGGTTTCTCGGAGTCTCAAGAGACCCAGTACTTC. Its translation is CATSGFSESQETQYF.

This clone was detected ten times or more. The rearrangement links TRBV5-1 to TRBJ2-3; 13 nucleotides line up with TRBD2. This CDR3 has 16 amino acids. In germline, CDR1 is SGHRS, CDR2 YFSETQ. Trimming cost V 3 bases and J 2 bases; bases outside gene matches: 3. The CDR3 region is CASSSGLAGTTDTQYF. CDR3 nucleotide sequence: TGCGCCAGCAGCTCGGGACTAGCGGGAACCACAGATACGCAGTATTTT.

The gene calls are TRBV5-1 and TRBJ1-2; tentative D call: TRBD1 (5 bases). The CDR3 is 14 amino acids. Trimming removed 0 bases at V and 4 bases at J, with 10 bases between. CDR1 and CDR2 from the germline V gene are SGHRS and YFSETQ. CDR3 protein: CASSLEQEGYGYTF. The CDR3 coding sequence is TGCGCCAGCAGCTTGGAACAGGAGGGCTATGGCTACACCTTC.

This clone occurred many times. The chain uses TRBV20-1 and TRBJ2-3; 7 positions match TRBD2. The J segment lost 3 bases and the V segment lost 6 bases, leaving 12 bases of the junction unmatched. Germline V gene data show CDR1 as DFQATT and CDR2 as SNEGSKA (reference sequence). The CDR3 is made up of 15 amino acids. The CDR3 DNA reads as TGCAGTGCGAAAGACGGACTAGAATCAACAGATACGCAGTATTTT. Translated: CSAKDGLESTDTQYF.